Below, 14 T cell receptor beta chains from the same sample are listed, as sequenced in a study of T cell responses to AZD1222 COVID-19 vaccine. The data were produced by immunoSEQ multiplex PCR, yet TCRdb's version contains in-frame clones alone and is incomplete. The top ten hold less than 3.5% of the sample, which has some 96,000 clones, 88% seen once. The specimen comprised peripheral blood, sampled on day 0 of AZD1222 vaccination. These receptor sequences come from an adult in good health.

The chain's CDR3 is CASRQAVGAESYEQYF. CDR3 bases: TGTGCCAGTAGACAGGCAGTCGGAGCTGAATCCTACGAGCAGTACTTC. This chain connects TRBV19 to TRBJ2-7; D is perhaps TRBD1 (5 bases). The CDR3 spans 16 residues. V gave up 6 bases and J gave up 1 base, with 19 bases separating them. The V gene's germline CDR1 is LNHDA and CDR2 SQIVND (reference sequence).

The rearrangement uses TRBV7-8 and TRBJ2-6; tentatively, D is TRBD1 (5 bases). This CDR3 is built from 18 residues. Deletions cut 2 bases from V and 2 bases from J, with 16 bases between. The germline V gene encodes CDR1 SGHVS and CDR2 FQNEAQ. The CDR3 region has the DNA TGTGCCAGCAGCTTATTTATTCAGGGAATTACTGGGGCCAACGTCCTGACTTTC. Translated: CASSLFIQGITGANVLTF.

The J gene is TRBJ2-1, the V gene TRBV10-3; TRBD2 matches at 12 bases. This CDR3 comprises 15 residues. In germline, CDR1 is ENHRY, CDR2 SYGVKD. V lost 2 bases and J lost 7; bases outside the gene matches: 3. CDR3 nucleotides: TGTGCCATCAGTGAGACTAGCGGGAGGTTAAATGAGCAGTTCTTC. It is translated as CAISETSGRLNEQFF.

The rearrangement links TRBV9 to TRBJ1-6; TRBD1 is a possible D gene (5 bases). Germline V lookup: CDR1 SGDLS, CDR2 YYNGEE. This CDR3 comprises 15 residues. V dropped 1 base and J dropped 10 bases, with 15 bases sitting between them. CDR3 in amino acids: CASSVSEGLNSPLHF. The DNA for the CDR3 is TGTGCCAGCAGCGTATCTGAGGGGTTGAACTCACCCCTCCACTTT.

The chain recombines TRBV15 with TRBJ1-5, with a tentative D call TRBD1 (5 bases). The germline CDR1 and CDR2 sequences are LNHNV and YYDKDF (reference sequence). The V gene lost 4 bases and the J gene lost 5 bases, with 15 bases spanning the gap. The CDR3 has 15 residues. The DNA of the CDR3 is TGTGCCACCAGCAAGCTGCGGGGGGTCTATCAGCCCCAGCATTTT. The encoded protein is CATSKLRGVYQPQHF.

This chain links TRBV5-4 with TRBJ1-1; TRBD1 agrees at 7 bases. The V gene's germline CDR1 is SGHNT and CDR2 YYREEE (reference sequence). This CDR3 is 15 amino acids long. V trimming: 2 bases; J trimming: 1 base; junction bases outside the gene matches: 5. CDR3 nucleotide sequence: TGTGCCAGCAGCTTCCCAGGGGGGAAGAACACTGAAGCTTTCTTT. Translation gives CASSFPGGKNTEAFF.

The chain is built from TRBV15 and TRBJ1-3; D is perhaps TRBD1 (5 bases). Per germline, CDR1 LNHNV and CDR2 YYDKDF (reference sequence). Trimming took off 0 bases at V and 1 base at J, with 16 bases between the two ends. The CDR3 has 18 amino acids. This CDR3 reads CATSRDYRLLSSGNTIYF. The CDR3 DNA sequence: TGTGCCACCAGCAGAGACTACAGGCTCTTATCATCTGGAAACACCATATATTTT.

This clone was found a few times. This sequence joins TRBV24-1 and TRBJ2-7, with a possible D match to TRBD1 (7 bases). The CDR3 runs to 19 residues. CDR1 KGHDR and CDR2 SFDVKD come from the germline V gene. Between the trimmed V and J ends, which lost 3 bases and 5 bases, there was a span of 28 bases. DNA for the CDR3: TGTGCCACCAGTGATCCCAAAGGGCGGGACAGCCGGAACCCCCACGAGCAGTACTTC. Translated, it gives CATSDPKGRDSRNPHEQYF.

The CDR3 is CATSEDNYEQYF. In DNA, the CDR3 is TGTGCCACCAGTGAGGACAACTACGAGCAGTACTTC. This chain links TRBV24-1 with TRBJ2-7; the D gene is possibly TRBD1 (5 bases). CDR3 size: 12 residues. With 4 bases removed from V and 3 bases from J, the gap between germline ends came to 6 bases. Germline loops: CDR1 KGHDR, CDR2 SFDVKD.

The CDR3 nucleotides read TGTGCCAGCAGCTTCGGGGCGCGAAATTCACCCCTCCACTTT. This gives the protein CASSFGARNSPLHF. The chain carries TRBV11-2 and TRBJ1-6; TRBD1 might be the D (5 bases). CDR3 length equals 14 residues. Germline V gene lookup returns CDR1 SGHAT and CDR2 FQNNGV. The V end was cut by 3 bases, the J end by 7 bases, with 10 bases between.

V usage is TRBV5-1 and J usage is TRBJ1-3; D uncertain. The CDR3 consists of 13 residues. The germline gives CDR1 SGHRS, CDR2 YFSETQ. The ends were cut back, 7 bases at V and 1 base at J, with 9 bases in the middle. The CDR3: CASGEVSGNTIYF. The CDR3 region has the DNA TGCGCCAGCGGTGAGGTATCTGGAAACACCATATATTTT.

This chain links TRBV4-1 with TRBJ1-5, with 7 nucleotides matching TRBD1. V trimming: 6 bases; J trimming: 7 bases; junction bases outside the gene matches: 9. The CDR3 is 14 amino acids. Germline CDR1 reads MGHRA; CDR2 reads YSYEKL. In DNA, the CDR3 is TGCGCCAGCAGTCCTAATGACAGGGTACAGCCCCAGCATTTT. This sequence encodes CASSPNDRVQPQHF.

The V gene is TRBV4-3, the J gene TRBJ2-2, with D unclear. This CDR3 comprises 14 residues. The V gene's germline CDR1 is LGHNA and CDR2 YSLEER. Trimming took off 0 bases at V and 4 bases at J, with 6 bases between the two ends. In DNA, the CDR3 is TGCGCCAGCAGCCAAGATGATAGCACCGGGGAGCTGTTTTTT. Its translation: CASSQDDSTGELFF.

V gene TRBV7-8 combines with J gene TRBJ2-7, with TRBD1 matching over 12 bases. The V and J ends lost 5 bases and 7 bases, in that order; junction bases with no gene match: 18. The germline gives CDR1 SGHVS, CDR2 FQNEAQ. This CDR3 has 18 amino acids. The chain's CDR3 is CASSALGTGGSNAGEQYF. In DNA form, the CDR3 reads TGTGCCAGCAGCGCTCTAGGGACAGGGGGCTCGAACGCGGGGGAGCAGTACTTC.